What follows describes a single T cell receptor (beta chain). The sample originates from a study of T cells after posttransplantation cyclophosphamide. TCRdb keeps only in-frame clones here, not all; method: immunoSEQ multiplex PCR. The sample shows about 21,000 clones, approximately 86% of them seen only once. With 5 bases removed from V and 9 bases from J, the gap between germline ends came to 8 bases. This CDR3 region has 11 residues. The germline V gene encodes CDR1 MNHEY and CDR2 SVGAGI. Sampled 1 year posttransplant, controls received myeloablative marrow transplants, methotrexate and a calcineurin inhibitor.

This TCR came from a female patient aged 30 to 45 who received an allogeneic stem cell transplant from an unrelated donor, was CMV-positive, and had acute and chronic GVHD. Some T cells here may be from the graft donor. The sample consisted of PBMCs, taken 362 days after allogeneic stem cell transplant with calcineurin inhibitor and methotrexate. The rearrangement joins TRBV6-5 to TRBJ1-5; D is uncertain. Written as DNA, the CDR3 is TGTGCCAGCAGTCCCGGTGGGCCCCAGCATTTT. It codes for CASSPGGPQHF.